Listed here is a single T cell receptor beta chain. What it binds is unknown. This specimen belongs to a study of shared clonotypes between healthy human individuals. Study context: Researchers assigned three CD4 naive, three CD4 memory, two CD8 naive and one CD8 memory plate to each donor. Broader study findings: Sorted-subset sequencing, rarefaction showed, was incomplete despite large depth.

Profiling relied on immunoSEQ multiplex PCR, and the TCRdb table lists in-frame clones only, not all of them. The table records about 380,000 clones, about 97% of them present only once. The germline V and J ends were trimmed by 6 bases and 0 bases, with 8 bases remaining between them. Germline V gene data show CDR1 as MNHEY and CDR2 as SMNVEV (reference sequence). The CDR3 is 13 amino acids. V usage is TRBV27 and J usage is TRBJ1-1, with D possibly matching TRBD1 (5 bases). The sequenced material came from memory CD8+ T cells sorted from blood. Subset meaning: CD45RO+ cells pooled with CCR7-negative TemRA cells. This clonotype was obtained from a man aged 25 to 40 in good health. In DNA, the CDR3 is TGTGCCAGCAGGAAGACAGTGAACACTGAAGCTTTCTTT. It encodes CASRKTVNTEAFF.